The rows below give T cell receptor beta chains drawn from one sample of a study of shared T cell receptors in the human thymus. The repertoire was sequenced with immunoSEQ multiplex PCR; TCRdb's copy has only in-frame clones and lacks some. The data show 720,000 or so clones, with 70% to 90% seen just once and 0.0095% to 0.011% held by the top ten. This sample also appeared in a second study, on human thymus T cells.

The sequenced sample was thymocytes. Receptors originate from a girl under three years old with a congenital heart defect. The CDR3 runs from the conserved cysteine through the conserved F or W. A D gene is named only where the DNA matches it firmly. Expanded clones get a size class; other rows say once, few or many, or leave the size out.

TRBV27,.,.,TRBJ2-7,TGTGCCAGCAGTTCAACAGGTTTTGGATACGAGCAGTACTTC,CASSSTGFGYEQYF
TRBV2,.,.,TRBJ1-1,TGTGCCAGCAGTGAAGAGAACCTTTTCGCGGATCATGGAGCTTTCTTT,CASSEENLFADHGAFF
TRBV4-3,TRBD2,.,TRBJ2-5,TGCGCCAGCAGCCAAGAAAAACCGGGACTAGTCATGGCCCAAGAGACCCAGTACTTC,CASSQEKPGLVMAQETQYF
TRBV28,.,.,TRBJ1-2,TGTGCCAGCAGTCGGATCCCCGAGGTCCGTGGCTACACCTTC,CASSRIPEVRGYTF
TRBV6-6,TRBD2,.,TRBJ2-7,TGTGCCAATTCAGCGGGGTCCCCCTCCGAGCAGTACTTC,CANSAGSPSEQYF
TRBV5-1,TRBD2,.,TRBJ2-4,TGCGCCAGCAGCTTGGTTAGCGGGGGGGCCTGGCGAAACATTCAGTACTTC,CASSLVSGGAWRNIQYF
TRBV4-3,.,.,TRBJ1-4,TGCGCCAGCAGCCAAGAAGGGGGGGAGGAAAAACTGTTTTTT,CASSQEGGEEKLFF
TRBV5-5,.,.,TRBJ1-1,TGTGCCAGCAGCGGTAGGGGGAACACTGAAGCTTTCTTT,CASSGRGNTEAFF
TRBV27,.,.,TRBJ1-2,TGTGCCAGCAGTTTATCGACGGACAGCCTAGTCACCTTC,CASSLSTDSLVTF
TRBV19,.,.,TRBJ2-7,TGTGCCAGTAGTCCTTCGTGGGCGCGAATAAACGAGCAGTACTTC,CASSPSWARINEQYF
TRBV2,TRBD1,.,TRBJ2-2,TGTGCCATCGGACAGGAGAACACCGGGGAGCTGTTTTTT,CAIGQENTGELFF
TRBV5-1,.,.,TRBJ1-2,TGCGCCAGCAGCTCGGACCCAGGGTCCAGCTATGGCTACACCTTC,CASSSDPGSSYGYTF
TRBV28,.,.,TRBJ2-4,TGTGCCAGCAGTTTACAACGATTACTAGCCAAAAACATTCAGTACTTC,CASSLQRLLAKNIQYF
TRBV5-5,.,.,TRBJ2-7,TGTGCCAGCAGCTTGGCGTCGGCGGCAGACTCCTACGAGCAGTACTTC,CASSLASAADSYEQYF
TRBV7-2,TRBD1,.,TRBJ1-4,TGTGCCAGCAGCCTGGGACAGGGAATCGGGGAAAAACTGTTTTTT,CASSLGQGIGEKLFF
TRBV6-1,TRBD2,few,TRBJ2-2,TGTGCCAGCAGTGAAGGGCTAGCGGGGGGGAACACCGGGGAGCTGTTTTTT,CASSEGLAGGNTGELFF
TRBV27,TRBD1,.,TRBJ1-1,TGTGCCAGCAGTTTAAGGGGGACAGTGCCTGAAGCTTTCTTT,CASSLRGTVPEAFF
TRBV5-1,.,.,TRBJ2-4,TGCGCCAGCAGCTTGGGCATCAGACAGCCCAAAAACATTCAGTACTTC,CASSLGIRQPKNIQYF
TRBV6-1,TRBD2,.,TRBJ2-3,TGTGCCACCCTTTCTCCAGCGGGGTCCTCAGATACGCAGTATTTT,CATLSPAGSSDTQYF
TRBV5-6,TRBD1,.,TRBJ1-2,TGTGCCAGCAGTCTGGGACAGCACTATGGCTACACCTTC,CASSLGQHYGYTF
TRBV14,.,.,TRBJ2-7,TGTGCCAGCAGCCAAGAGGGAGGGCACAGACAGGGGACGTGGTACGAGCAGTACTTC,CASSQEGGHRQGTWYEQYF
TRBV28,.,.,TRBJ1-5,TGTGCCAGCAGTTTAGGGGAGAGCAATCAGCCCCAGCATTTT,CASSLGESNQPQHF
TRBV4-1,.,.,TRBJ1-5,TGCGCCAGCAGCCAAGATTGGCAGGCAGGTTGCAATCAGCCCCAGCATTTT,CASSQDWQAGCNQPQHF
TRBV18,TRBD1,.,TRBJ2-7,TGTGCCAGCTCAGAACGACAGGGGCAGGCCTACGAGCAGTACTTC,CASSERQGQAYEQYF
TRBV14,.,.,TRBJ2-5,TGTGCCAGCAGCCAAGATCGTCGAGTCGAGAAAGAGACCCAGTACTTC,CASSQDRRVEKETQYF
TRBV27,TRBD2,.,TRBJ2-3,TGTGCCAGCAGTTTTACGGGACTAGCGGGGGGTCAAACTAGCACAGATACGCAGTATTTT,CASSFTGLAGGQTSTDTQYF
TRBV4-1,.,.,TRBJ1-1,TGCGCCAGCAGCCAAGATAAAATTGGGGGCGGGGGCACTGAAGCTTTCTTT,CASSQDKIGGGGTEAFF
TRBV5-4,.,.,TRBJ1-2,TGTGCCAGCAGCTTATGGGTCGACGGGGGCTATGGCTACACCTTC,CASSLWVDGGYGYTF
TRBV7-3,.,once,TRBJ1-1,TGTGCCAGCAGCTTTGGGGGGGGGACTGAAGCTTTCTTT,CASSFGGGTEAFF
TRBV19,.,few,TRBJ1-5,TGTGCCAGTACTCAACCATCCCCCTCGGACAGAGATCAGCCCCAGCATTTT,CASTQPSPSDRDQPQHF
TRBV28,.,.,TRBJ1-1,TGTGCCAGCAGGGCCTCGGGGGGATTTACCATGAACACTGAAGCTTTCTTT,CASRASGGFTMNTEAFF
TRBV18,.,few,TRBJ1-6,TGTGCCAGCTCACCGGACAGATCCAATTCACCCCTCCACTTT,CASSPDRSNSPLHF
TRBV15,.,.,TRBJ1-5,TGTGCCACCAGCAGAGTCGAGAGGGTTGGCAATCAGCCCCAGCATTTT,CATSRVERVGNQPQHF
TRBV6-6,.,.,TRBJ1-1,TGTGCCAGCAGTTACGTCTCGGGGGGGGCTAGCACTGAAGCTTTCTTT,CASSYVSGGASTEAFF
TRBV7-8,.,.,TRBJ1-1,TGTGCCAGCAGCTTAGCGAAACAGGGCCACACTGAAGCTTTCTTT,CASSLAKQGHTEAFF
TRBV29-1,TRBD1,.,TRBJ1-1,TGCAGCGTCAAGGGGACAGTCCCCTTGGGCACTGAAGCTTTCTTT,CSVKGTVPLGTEAFF
TRBV5-8,.,.,TRBJ1-4,TGTGCCAGCAGCTTGAATCAGGGCGGTTCGCTCTGGACTAATGAAAAACTGTTTTTT,CASSLNQGGSLWTNEKLFF
TRBV7-9,.,.,TRBJ2-6,TGTGCCAGCAGCTCGGACAGAAACTCTGGGGCCAACGTCCTGACTTTC,CASSSDRNSGANVLTF
TRBV11-2,TRBD1,.,TRBJ2-5,TGTGCCAGCAGGCAAATCGTACAGGGGATTGGGGAGACCCAGTACTTC,CASRQIVQGIGETQYF
TRBV5-6,TRBD1,.,TRBJ2-7,TGTGCCAGCGGACGGACCCGGGACAGAGCTGTCTACGAGCAGTACTTC,CASGRTRDRAVYEQYF
TRBV6-5,.,.,TRBJ1-6,TGTGCCAGCAGTTACTCGGAGGGTTCACCCCTCCACTTT,CASSYSEGSPLHF
TRBV5-4,.,.,TRBJ2-7,TGTGCCAGCAGCCTAACGGGGTCCAACGAGCAGTACTTC,CASSLTGSNEQYF
TRBV19,.,.,TRBJ1-2,TGTGCCAGTAGTATAAAGGAGAGATGCTATGGCTACACCTTC,CASSIKERCYGYTF
TRBV2,.,.,TRBJ1-1,TGTGCCAGCAGTAAGACCCCAGGAAACACTGAAGCTTTCTTT,CASSKTPGNTEAFF
TRBV4-3,.,once,TRBJ2-5,TGCGCCAGCAGCGTTACGACAGACCAAGAGACCCAGTACTTC,CASSVTTDQETQYF
TRBV19,.,.,TRBJ1-5,TGTGCCAGTAAGGGGTCAGGGGTTTATAGCAATCAGCCCCAGCATTTT,CASKGSGVYSNQPQHF